A single sample gave rise to the 17 T cell receptor beta chains below, sequenced in a study of cytomegalovirus exposure and HLA in healthy donors. Clones were sequenced by immunoSEQ multiplex PCR, and TCRdb holds only the in-frame ones, with some missing. The profile shows about 60,000 clones, roughly 93% of them singletons. The sample consisted of PBMCs. The receptor set was obtained from a woman aged 18-35 years in good health and CMV-seronegative.

This chain's CDR3 is CASSEAPGQMYGYTF. DNA for the CDR3: TGTGCCAGCAGTGAAGCGCCCGGACAGATGTATGGCTACACCTTC. This sequence joins TRBV2 and TRBJ1-2; TRBD1 might be the D (6 bases). Germline V gene sequence: CDR1 SNHLY, CDR2 FYNNEI. This CDR3 spans 15 amino acids. V gave up 0 bases and J gave up 5 bases, with 13 bases separating them.

The chain uses TRBV19 and TRBJ1-1; TRBD1 aligns across 9 bases. The CDR3 runs 19 residues. With V trimmed by 6 bases and J by 3 bases, 20 bases remained unmatched. Germline V gives CDR1 LNHDA, CDR2 SQIVND (reference sequence). DNA for the CDR3: TGTGCCAGTAGGAAAAAACCCAACCGACAGGGGGTAAGGGACACTGAAGCTTTCTTT. Translating gives CASRKKPNRQGVRDTEAFF.

Remarks on this clone: The limits of the CDR3 on the DNA are not certain, so only TCRdb's listed CDR3 is given. The chain links TRBV5-1 to TRBJ1-1; the table names TRBD1, a call not compared with the DNA. Germline CDR1 SGHRS, CDR2 YFSETQ. The length of the CDR3 is 12 amino acids, counting both ends. CDR3 residues: CASSLVGQGTFF.

The rearrangement links TRBV10-3 to TRBJ2-5, with 13 bases aligning to TRBD2. Germline trimming cut 11 bases from V and 5 bases from J; bases unmatched to any gene: 5. CDR1 ENHRY and CDR2 SYGVKD come from the germline V gene. The CDR3 length is 13 residues. CDR3 sequence reads: CAAGTSGDETQYF. The CDR3 nucleotides are TGTGCCGCAGGGACTAGCGGGGATGAGACCCAGTACTTC.

The chain uses TRBV9 and TRBJ1-3, with D maybe TRBD1 (5 bases). V lost 3 bases, J lost 0 bases, and 10 bases lay in between. CDR1 is SGDLS and CDR2 is YYNGEE in the germline V gene. This CDR3 has 15 residues. CDR3 residues: CASSGDSYSGNTIYF. The DNA for the CDR3 is TGTGCCAGCAGCGGAGACAGTTACTCTGGAAACACCATATATTTT. The full variable domain, completed using reference TRBV9 and TRBJ1-3, is DSGVTQTPKHLITATGQRVTLRCSPRSGDLSVYWYQQSLDQGLQFLIQYYNGEERAKGNILERFSAQQFPDLHSELNLSSLELGDSALYFCASSGDSYSGNTIYFGEGSWLTVV.

This rearrangement joins TRBV7-3 to TRBJ2-2, with 9 bases identical to TRBD1. V shed 2 bases and J 0 bases; nucleotides not matched to a gene: 10. Germline CDR1 and CDR2: SGHTA and FQGTGA. The CDR3 totals 19 residues. The CDR3 reads CASSLSGTGYLSNTGELFF. The CDR3 bases are TGTGCCAGCAGCTTATCCGGGACAGGGTACCTTTCGAACACCGGGGAGCTGTTTTTT.

This clone was counted once. The chain has TRBV6-4 and TRBJ2-1; 10 bases map to TRBD2. The length of the CDR3 is 16 residues. Germline V gene lookup returns CDR1 MRHNA and CDR2 SNTAGT. With V trimmed by 3 bases and J by 8 bases, 10 bases remained unmatched. DNA for the CDR3: TGTGCCAGCAGTGAGCTGGCTAGCGGGAGCACAGATGAGCAGTTCTTC. Amino acids: CASSELASGSTDEQFF.

The rearrangement uses TRBV5-1 and TRBJ2-3, with 8 bases aligning to TRBD2. CDR1 SGHRS and CDR2 YFSETQ come from the germline V gene. The CDR3 length is 14 residues. Trimming cost V 4 bases and J 5 bases; bases outside gene matches: 6. CDR3 loop: CASSQDSGGDTQYF. CDR3 in DNA: TGCGCCAGCAGCCAAGACAGCGGGGGAGATACGCAGTATTTT.

V is TRBV11-3 and J is TRBJ2-5; D perhaps matches TRBD1 (6 bases). The V gene's germline CDR1 is SGHNT and CDR2 YENEEA. The V end was cut by 0 bases, the J end by 5 bases, with 13 bases between. CDR3 size: 15 residues. CDR3 sequence: CASSLEVGQGETQYF. CDR3 DNA sequence: TGTGCCAGCAGCTTAGAGGTGGGGCAGGGGGAGACCCAGTACTTC.

CDR3 sequence (DNA): TGTGCCAGCAGCCAGAGGGGAAACAGGGGGCATCAGTACTTC. Encoded protein: CASSQRGNRGHQYF. V usage is TRBV9 and J usage is TRBJ2-7; TRBD1 matches at 9 bases. J gave up 10 bases and V 4 bases, and 12 bases lay outside the gene matches. This CDR3 spans 14 amino acids. The germline CDR1 and CDR2 sequences are SGDLS and YYNGEE. Combining the CDR3 with reference TRBV9 and TRBJ2-7 gives the whole variable domain DSGVTQTPKHLITATGQRVTLRCSPRSGDLSVYWYQQSLDQGLQFLIQYYNGEERAKGNILERFSAQQFPDLHSELNLSSLELGDSALYFCASSQRGNRGHQYFGPGTRLTVT.

This sequence joins TRBV5-1 and TRBJ1-1; D gene uncertain. Germline values: CDR1 SGHRS, CDR2 YFSETQ. Trimming cost V 0 bases and J 2 bases, with 8 bases left between them. The CDR3 is 14 amino acids. CDR3 sequence (DNA): TGCGCCAGCAGCTTGGTGGAGGGAAACACTGAAGCTTTCTTT. Translating it yields CASSLVEGNTEAFF.

This clone was observed a single time. V is TRBV13 and J is TRBJ2-2; D perhaps matches TRBD2 (6 bases). Between the trimmed V and J ends, which lost 3 bases and 5 bases, there was a span of 16 bases. Germline CDR1 and CDR2: PRHDT and FYEKMQ (reference sequence). The CDR3 totals 16 residues. In DNA form, the CDR3 reads TGTGCCAGCAGCTTCCGTGGAGGGCCGCGAACCGGGGAGCTGTTTTTT. Amino acids: CASSFRGGPRTGELFF.

The genes are TRBV6-1 and TRBJ1-4; D gene ambiguous. This CDR3 spans 13 amino acids. From germline, CDR1 is MNHNS and CDR2 SASEGT. V lost 7 bases and J lost 5, with 11 bases in between. The chain's CDR3 is CASTTAGNEKLFF. CDR3 sequence (DNA): TGTGCCAGCACCACGGCAGGAAATGAAAAACTGTTTTTT.

This clone was observed once. The rearrangement uses TRBV27 and TRBJ1-1; the match to TRBD1 covers 8 bases. Germline V gene data show CDR1 as MNHEY and CDR2 as SMNVEV (reference sequence). V gave up 6 bases and J gave up 10 bases; unmatched junction bases: 13. The CDR3 loop spans 14 amino acids. This CDR3 reads CASSELTGARVAFF. The CDR3, as DNA: TGTGCCAGCAGCGAATTGACAGGGGCGAGAGTAGCTTTCTTT.

The chain joins TRBV9 to TRBJ2-5; TRBD1 is a possible D gene (7 bases). The CDR3 is made up of 15 amino acids. The germline CDR1 and CDR2 sequences are SGDLS and YYNGEE. Trimming removed 0 bases at V and 5 bases at J, with 14 bases between. For the CDR3, the DNA is TGTGCCAGCAGCGTAGCCTCAGGGGGGTGGGAGACCCAGTACTTC. Translated, it gives CASSVASGGWETQYF.

DNA of the CDR3: TGTGCCACCAGCAGACCTGTGACAGGGGGGATCACCTATGGCTACACCTTC. Translation gives CATSRPVTGGITYGYTF. V and J are TRBV15 and TRBJ1-2; 9 nucleotides align to TRBD1. CDR3 length equals 17 residues. Trimming removed 2 bases from V and 4 bases from J; junction bases left unmatched: 11. Germline V gene sequence: CDR1 LNHNV, CDR2 YYDKDF (reference sequence). Full variable domain (outside the CDR3, taken from reference TRBV15 and TRBJ1-2): DAMVIQNPRYQVTQFGKPVTLSCSQTLNHNVMYWYQQKSSQAPKLLFHYYDKDFNNEADTPDNFQSRRPNTSFCFLDIRSPGLGDTAMYLCATSRPVTGGITYGYTFGSGTRLTVV.

The rearrangement joins TRBV28 to TRBJ1-2; D not certain. This CDR3 has 15 amino acids. Trimming removed 5 bases from V and 3 bases from J, with 16 bases in between. Germline V CDR1 and CDR2: MDHEN, SYDVKM. This CDR3 reads CASSTEGLPYYGYTF. CDR3 in DNA: TGTGCCAGCAGTACGGAAGGACTGCCTTACTATGGCTACACCTTC.